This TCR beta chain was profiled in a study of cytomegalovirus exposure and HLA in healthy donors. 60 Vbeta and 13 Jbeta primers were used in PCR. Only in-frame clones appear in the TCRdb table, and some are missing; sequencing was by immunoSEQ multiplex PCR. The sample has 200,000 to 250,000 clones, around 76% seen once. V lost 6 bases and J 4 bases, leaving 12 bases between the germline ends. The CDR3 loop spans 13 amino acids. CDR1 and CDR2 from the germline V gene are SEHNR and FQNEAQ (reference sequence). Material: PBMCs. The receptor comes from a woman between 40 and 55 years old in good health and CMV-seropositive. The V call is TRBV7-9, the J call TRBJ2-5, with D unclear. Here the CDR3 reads CASSTDSRETQYF. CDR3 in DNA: TGTGCCAGCAGTACCGACTCTCGAGAGACCCAGTACTTC.